These 11 T cell receptor beta chains were all obtained from the same sample, sequenced in a study of T cell responses to AZD1222 COVID-19 vaccine. TCRdb's table, derived via immunoSEQ multiplex PCR, lists solely in-frame clones and lacks some. The sample includes 150,000 or so clones, roughly 89% of them seen just once. Sequenced here: peripheral blood, sampled on day 0 of AZD1222 vaccination. These receptors were obtained from an adult in good health.

CDR3 residues: CASSQVWTGWSSYNEQFF. The CDR3 nucleotides are TGTGCCAGCAGCCAAGTCTGGACGGGGTGGAGCTCCTACAATGAGCAGTTCTTC. The chain links TRBV4-2 to TRBJ2-1, with D maybe TRBD2 (5 bases). Trimming removed 1 base at V and 0 bases at J, with 16 bases between. Germline V gives CDR1 LGHNA, CDR2 YNFKEQ. This CDR3 is built from 18 residues.

This rearrangement joins TRBV5-1 to TRBJ2-7, with 12 bases that match TRBD2. Germline trimming cut 4 bases from V and 4 bases from J; bases unmatched to any gene: 6. Per the germline V gene, CDR1 is SGHRS and CDR2 is YFSETQ. This CDR3 region has 15 residues. The CDR3 reads CASSATSGSRYEQYF. In nucleotides, the CDR3 is TGCGCCAGCAGCGCGACTAGCGGGAGCCGGTACGAGCAGTACTTC.

This chain uses TRBV3-1 (or the pseudogene TRBV3-2) with TRBJ2-1; a weak D match, TRBD1 (6 bases). This CDR3 is built from 13 residues. Per the germline V gene, CDR1 is LGHDT and CDR2 is YNNKEL (reference sequence). V was trimmed by 1 base and J by 9 bases, leaving 10 bases between them. DNA of the CDR3: TGTGCCAGCAGCCAAGCCAGCAGGGGTGAGCAGTTCTTC. This sequence encodes CASSQASRGEQFF.

The V gene is TRBV10-3, the J gene TRBJ2-1; 10 positions agree with TRBD2. The CDR3 has 14 amino acids. Germline trimming cut 2 bases from V and 9 bases from J; bases unmatched to any gene: 4. From germline, CDR1 is ENHRY and CDR2 SYGVKD. For the CDR3, the DNA is TGTGCCATCAGTGAGAGGACTAGCGGAGCTGAGCAGTTCTTC. As protein: CAISERTSGAEQFF.

This clone was recorded only once. This chain joins TRBV24-1 and TRBJ1-3; D is undetermined. Looked up from germline, CDR1 is KGHDR and CDR2 is SFDVKD. There are 15 residues in the CDR3. V lost 9 bases and J lost 3, with 17 bases in between. The CDR3 region is CATAKRGRVGNTIYF. In nucleotides, the CDR3 is TGTGCCACCGCCAAACGAGGGCGCGTTGGAAACACCATATATTTT.

This clone was observed a single time. The gene calls are TRBV2 and TRBJ1-5; 12 bases agree with TRBD1. Germline loops: CDR1 SNHLY, CDR2 FYNNEI. V was pared by 7 bases and J by 3 bases, with 4 bases of the junction left unmatched. The CDR3 is made up of 15 amino acids. The CDR3: CASKGQGAPNQPQHF. In DNA, the CDR3 is TGTGCCAGCAAGGGACAGGGGGCCCCCAATCAGCCCCAGCATTTT.

The gene calls are TRBV5-4 and TRBJ2-6; no firm D call. Germline loops: CDR1 SGHNT, CDR2 YYREEE (reference sequence). Trimming removed 4 bases at V and 0 bases at J, with 11 bases between. The CDR3 runs 16 residues. The CDR3 spells CASSKGLLSGANVLTF. The CDR3 nucleotides read TGTGCCAGCAGCAAGGGCCTCCTCTCTGGGGCCAACGTCCTGACTTTC.

This CDR3 is CASSYTTNAGGSEAFF. The CDR3 DNA reads as TGTGCCAGCAGTTACACGACTAATGCAGGGGGCTCTGAAGCTTTCTTT. The chain carries TRBV6-5 and TRBJ1-1, with 8 bases aligning to TRBD1. This CDR3 is built from 16 residues. Trimming at V came to 2 bases and at J to 6 bases, leaving 11 bases not matched to a gene. Germline CDR1 MNHEY, CDR2 SVGAGI.

V usage is TRBV18 and J usage is TRBJ2-7; TRBD1 matches at 11 bases. Germline V lookup: CDR1 KGHSH, CDR2 LQKENI. The length of the CDR3 is 14 residues. V lost 8 bases, J lost 2 bases, and 5 bases stayed unmatched. The CDR3 sequence is CASTPGQGAYEQYF. The CDR3 DNA reads TGTGCCAGCACCCCGGGACAGGGGGCCTACGAGCAGTACTTC.

This rearrangement joins TRBV5-8 to TRBJ2-5; tentative D call: TRBD2 (5 bases). CDR1 is SGHTS and CDR2 is YDEGEE in the germline V gene. This CDR3 contains 13 residues. Trimming left V 5 bases short and J 2 bases short, with 10 bases between. CDR3 bases: TGTGCCAGCAGGCCCACGGGGCAAGAGACCCAGTACTTC. Residues: CASRPTGQETQYF.

The chain recombines TRBV19 with TRBJ2-3; weak D call: TRBD1 (6 bases). Trimming removed 6 bases at V and 4 bases at J, with 14 bases between. The CDR3 sequence is 14 residues long. Germline V gives CDR1 LNHDA, CDR2 SQIVND (reference sequence). The CDR3 bases are TGTGCCAGTAGCCTACAGGGTTCTTCAGATACGCAGTATTTT. Encoded protein: CASSLQGSSDTQYF.